This TCR beta chain was sequenced for a study of blood T cells in healthy people across ages. Study background: About one barcoded beta molecule per two T cells came from capture by template switching.

A sample-barcoded 5' primer and a J-beta primer mix were used in a second PCR of about 7 to 11 cycles. TCRdb reprocessed the 5' RACE reads via MiXCR and lists one record per CDR3 protein. The sample yields 1.5 million to 2 million distinct CDR3 sequences, roughly two fifths seen once. Healthy Caucasians from Russia aged about 6 to 95 served as donors. Germline trimming cut 0 bases from V and 8 bases from J; bases unmatched to any gene: 9. CDR1 and CDR2 (germline): SGDLS, YYNGEE. The CDR3 has 15 residues. The sequencing input was blood. The gene calls are TRBV9 and TRBJ1-2; TRBD1 matches 8 bases. This clonotype originated in a human donor in good health. CDR3 region: CASSVDPTGAGGYTF. CDR3 DNA: TGTGCCAGCAGCGTAGATCCGACAGGGGCAGGCGGCTACACCTTC.